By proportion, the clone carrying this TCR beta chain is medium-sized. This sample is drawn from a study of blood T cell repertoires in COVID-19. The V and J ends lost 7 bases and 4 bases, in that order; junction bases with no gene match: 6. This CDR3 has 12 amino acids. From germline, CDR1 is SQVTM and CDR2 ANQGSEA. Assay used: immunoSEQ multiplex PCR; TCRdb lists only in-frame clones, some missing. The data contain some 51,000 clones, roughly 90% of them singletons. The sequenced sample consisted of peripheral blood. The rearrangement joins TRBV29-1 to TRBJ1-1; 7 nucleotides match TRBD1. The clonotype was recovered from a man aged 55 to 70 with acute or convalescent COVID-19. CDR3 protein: CSAEQGSTEAFF. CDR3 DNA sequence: TGCAGCGCAGAACAGGGGAGCACTGAAGCTTTCTTT.